This T cell receptor (beta chain) derives from a study of cytomegalovirus exposure and HLA in healthy donors. Overall study context: Within an early data release were approximately 85 million unique TCRs drawn from HLA-typed donors.

The study, taken as a whole, reports: TCR beta V segments were, for the most part, productive about 87% or about 30% of the time in an earlier analysis. As was reported, the HLA-A and HLA-B alleles of most subjects were accurately predicted from TCR beta sequences.

Details on this clone: The antigen is undetermined.

V lost 8 bases, J lost 5 bases, and 12 bases lay in between. The germline V gene encodes CDR1 MDHEN and CDR2 SYDVKM. The CDR3 has 12 amino acids. The donors gave bone marrow, and they were healthy. The PCR ran on 60 Vbeta and 13 Jbeta primers. Clones were read by immunoSEQ multiplex PCR, and TCRdb kept only the in-frame ones, dropping some. The sample carries more than 100,000 clones, around 63% recorded once. This sequence was found in a man aged 40-55 years in good health and CMV-seropositive. V usage is TRBV28 and J usage is TRBJ1-2; TRBD1 is a possible D gene (5 bases). The sequencing input was PBMCs. The CDR3 DNA reads as TGTGCCAGCGCATCACAGGTTTATGGCTACACCTTC. Protein product: CASASQVYGYTF.